Listed below are T cell receptor beta chains from one sample, sequenced in a study of T cell responses to AZD1222 COVID-19 vaccine. Measured with immunoSEQ multiplex PCR; TCRdb has only the in-frame clones, and not every one. The sample lists about 130,000 clones, 80% to 95% occurring once. The material was peripheral blood, obtained on day 0 of AZD1222 vaccination. Receptors originate from an adult in good health. Each CDR3 is given with its conserved first and last residue. A D gene is named only where the DNA matches it firmly.

TRBV6-5	TRBJ2-7	TRBD2	CASSYSLAGGRYEQYF	TGTGCCAGCAGTTACTCCCTAGCGGGAGGGCGCTACGAGCAGTACTTC
TRBV27	TRBJ1-1	TRBD1	CASRDGTENTEAFF	TGTGCCAGCAGAGACGGGACAGAGAACACTGAAGCTTTCTTT
TRBV19	TRBJ1-5	-	CASTLGQSGNQPQHF	TGTGCCAGCACGCTCGGACAGTCGGGCAATCAGCCCCAGCATTTT
TRBV19	TRBJ2-3	TRBD2	CASKASGRSTDTQYF	TGTGCCAGTAAGGCTAGCGGGAGGTCGACAGATACGCAGTATTTT
TRBV12-3/TRBV12-4	TRBJ1-2	-	CASSAAMLYGYTF	TGTGCCAGCAGTGCCGCTATGCTATATGGCTACACCTTC
TRBV28	TRBJ1-2	TRBD1	CASSTPGTEANYGYTF	TGTGCCAGCAGTACCCCCGGGACAGAAGCTAACTATGGCTACACCTTC
TRBV28	TRBJ2-1	-	CASSFPKGQKEQFF	TGTGCCAGCAGTTTTCCCAAAGGACAGAAGGAGCAGTTCTTC
TRBV7-9	TRBJ2-5	-	CASSLGGGTAETQYF	TGTGCCAGCAGCCTGGGGGGCGGGACAGCTGAGACCCAGTACTTC
TRBV29-1	TRBJ1-1	-	CSVAYRTLYMNTEAFF	TGCAGCGTTGCATACCGGACCTTATATATGAACACTGAAGCTTTCTTT
TRBV28	TRBJ2-3	-	CASSTPRAEDTQYF	TGTGCCAGCAGTACCCCCAGGGCCGAGGATACGCAGTATTTT
TRBV2	TRBJ1-3	-	CASDVKGFGNTIYF	TGTGCCAGCGACGTTAAGGGGTTCGGAAACACCATATATTTT
TRBV9	TRBJ2-1	-	CASSVGSRNNEQFF	TGTGCCAGCAGCGTAGGCTCCAGGAACAATGAGCAGTTCTTC
TRBV20-1	TRBJ1-2	-	CSAHLGRGYTF	TGCAGTGCCCACCTTGGACGGGGCTACACCTTC